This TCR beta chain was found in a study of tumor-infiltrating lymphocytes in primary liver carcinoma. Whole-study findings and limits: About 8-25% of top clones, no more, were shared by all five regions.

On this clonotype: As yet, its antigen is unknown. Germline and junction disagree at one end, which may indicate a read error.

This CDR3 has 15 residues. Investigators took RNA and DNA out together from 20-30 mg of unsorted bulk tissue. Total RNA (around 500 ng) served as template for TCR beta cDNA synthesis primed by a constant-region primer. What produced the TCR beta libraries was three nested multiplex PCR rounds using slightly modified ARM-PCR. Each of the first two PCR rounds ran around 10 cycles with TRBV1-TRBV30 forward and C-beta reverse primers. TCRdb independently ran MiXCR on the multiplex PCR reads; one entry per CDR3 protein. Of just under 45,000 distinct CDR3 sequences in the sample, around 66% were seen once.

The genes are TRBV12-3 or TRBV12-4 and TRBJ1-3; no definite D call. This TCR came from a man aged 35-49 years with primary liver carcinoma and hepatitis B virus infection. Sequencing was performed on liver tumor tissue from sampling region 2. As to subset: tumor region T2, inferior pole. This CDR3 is CTSCASPVTGNTIYF. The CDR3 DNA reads TGTACCAGCTGTGCCAGCCCGGTGACTGGAAACACCATATATTTT.